The entry that follows covers one TCR beta chain sequence. In its sample, this clone was seen a few times. Its cognate antigen has yet to be identified. Nothing much larger sits one base from this clone, and base qualities are not available. This entry is derived from a study of cytotoxic CD8 clonotypes in ibrutinib-treated CLL (dated by TCRdb to the early 2020s). As for the study more broadly: The cohort included around 15 treatment-naive and roughly 10 relapsed/refractory patients; roughly 17 were IGHV unmutated. Partial responses were observed in approximately 24 patients and complete responses in 2; after a median follow-up of roughly 62 months, remission was maintained in approximately 14 patients and progression was observed in about twelve. Samples at response were collected after a median of about 13 months of treatment, with a range of roughly 6 to 40 months. On average, each sample had roughly 260,000 productive templates and about 89,000 productive rearrangements. Of the 90 or so participants in the trial, 25 to 30 had longitudinal samples available. Cryopreserved peripheral blood mononuclear cells were collected at three points: before therapy, at response, and at either sustained remission or disease progression. Patients were still on ibrutinib when every remission and progressive disease sample was collected. Study-level results and caveats: Sampling times were not matched between patients in sustained remission and patients whose disease was progressing, and lymph node repertoires were not examined. Baseline clonality exceeded that of age-matched healthy donors and correlated strongly with circulating CD8+ T-cell counts. At ibrutinib response clonality went up, during sustained remission it held steady, and at progression it dropped back toward baseline. Public clonotypes were rare and either shrank or stayed stable during treatment, and the rise in clonality at ibrutinib response reflected expansion of private clonotypes.

On a MiSeq, deep resolution sequencing aimed for a depth between 1 in 1 million and 1 in 200,000 T cells, with each clonotype covered around 9.2x on average. The immunoSEQ hsTCRB Kit was used to generate the TCR beta libraries. For the original study's pipeline: ImmunoSEQ Data Assistant and ImmunoSEQ Analyzer were used for data analysis, and V, D and J genes were assigned according to IMGT definitions. Clonality, with values ranging from 0 to 1, was calculated as one minus the normalized Shannon entropy of productive rearrangement frequencies. Only overrepresented clonotypes making up at least 0.05% of each patient's repertoire were included in the public clonotype analysis. Some twelve repertoires from age-matched healthy donors, obtained from immuneACCESS, served as clonality controls. TCRdb retrieved this table from immuneACCESS and kept in-frame rearrangements only. Not all clones are present; in checked studies, unresolved V genes account for under half, and no reason is known for the remainder. The D gene and trimming were derived from the DNA, and the V and J assignments and clone size from that table. The sample has approximately 340,000 clones on record, 60% to 80% of them singletons. Around 6.3% of the sample is in the top ten clones.

Around 1.8 micrograms of genomic DNA were extracted from cryopreserved PBMCs for TCR beta library preparation. High-throughput TCR beta sequencing was performed on longitudinal blood samples from CLL patients receiving ibrutinib monotherapy. The patients were enrolled in a single-center, open-label phase 2 trial of ibrutinib monotherapy. CDR1 and CDR2, per the germline V gene (reference sequence), are SGHAT and FQDESV. V sheds 3 bases and J sheds 4 bases, leaving 9 bases between their ends. CDR3 length: 14 amino acids, cysteine to phenylalanine. This entry keeps only the CDR3 DNA: 42 bases, framed from base 1.

Recombination connected TRBV11-1 to TRBJ2-2, with the D gene not confidently named. The sequence was collected from a human donor with chronic lymphocytic leukemia. This sample comprised PBMCs, obtained after 36 months of ibrutinib treatment. The sequenced DNA is TGTGCCAGCAGCTTGCGTGTATCCACCGGGGAGCTGTTTTTT. Its protein reads: CASSLRVSTGELFF.